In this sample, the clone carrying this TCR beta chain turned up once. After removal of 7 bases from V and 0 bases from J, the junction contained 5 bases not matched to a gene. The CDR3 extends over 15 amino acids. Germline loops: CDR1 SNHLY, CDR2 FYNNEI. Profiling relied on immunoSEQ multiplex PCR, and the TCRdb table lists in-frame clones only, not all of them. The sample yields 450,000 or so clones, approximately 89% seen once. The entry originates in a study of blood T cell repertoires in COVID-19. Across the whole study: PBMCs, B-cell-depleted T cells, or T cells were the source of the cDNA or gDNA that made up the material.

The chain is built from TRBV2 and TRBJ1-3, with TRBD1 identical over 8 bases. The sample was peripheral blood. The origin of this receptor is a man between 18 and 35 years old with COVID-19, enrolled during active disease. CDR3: CASKAQGDSGNTIYF. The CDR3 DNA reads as TGTGCCAGCAAAGCACAGGGGGACTCTGGAAACACCATATATTTT.